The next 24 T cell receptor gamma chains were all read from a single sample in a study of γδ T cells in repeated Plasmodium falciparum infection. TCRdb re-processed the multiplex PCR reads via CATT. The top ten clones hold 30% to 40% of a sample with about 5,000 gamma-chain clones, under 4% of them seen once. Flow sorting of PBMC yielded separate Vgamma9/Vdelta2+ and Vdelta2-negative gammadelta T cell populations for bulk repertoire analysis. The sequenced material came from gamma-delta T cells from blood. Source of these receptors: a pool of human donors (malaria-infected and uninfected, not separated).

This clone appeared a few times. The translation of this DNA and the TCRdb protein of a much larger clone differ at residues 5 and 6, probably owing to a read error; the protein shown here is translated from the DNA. CDR3 DNA: TGTGCCTTGTGGAAGCAGCAAGAGTTGGGCAAAAAAATCAAGGTATTT. Amino acids: CALWKQQELGKKIKVF. The V call is TRGV9, the J call TRGJP. TCRdb leaves out the J gene; it was filled in here by matching the DNA to germline. The CDR3 has 16 amino acids. Germline V gives CDR1 GITISATS, CDR2 ISYDGTV (reference sequence). V gave up 6 bases and J gave up 3 bases; unmatched junction bases: 5.

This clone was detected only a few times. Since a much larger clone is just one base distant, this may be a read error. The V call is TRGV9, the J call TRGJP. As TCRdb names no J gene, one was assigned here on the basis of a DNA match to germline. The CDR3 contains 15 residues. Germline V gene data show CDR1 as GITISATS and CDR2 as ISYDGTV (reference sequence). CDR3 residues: CALWRQELGKKIKVF. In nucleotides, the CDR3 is TGTGCCTTGTGGAGGCAGGAGTTGGGCAAAAAAATCAAGGTATTT.

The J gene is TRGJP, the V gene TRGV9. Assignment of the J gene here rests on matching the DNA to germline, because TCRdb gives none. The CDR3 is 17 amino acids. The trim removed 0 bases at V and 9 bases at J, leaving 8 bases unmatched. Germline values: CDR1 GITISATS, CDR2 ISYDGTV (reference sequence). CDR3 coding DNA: TGTGCCTTGTGGGAGGTGATCAACGGGTTGGGCAAAAAAATCAAGGTATTT. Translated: CALWEVINGLGKKIKVF.

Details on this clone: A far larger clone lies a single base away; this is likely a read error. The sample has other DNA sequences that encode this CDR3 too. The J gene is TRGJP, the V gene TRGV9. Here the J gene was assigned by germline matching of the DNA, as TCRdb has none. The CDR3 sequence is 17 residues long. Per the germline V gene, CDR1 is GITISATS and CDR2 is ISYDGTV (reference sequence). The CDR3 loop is CALWEALEELGKKIKVF. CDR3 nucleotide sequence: TGTGCCCTGTGGGAGGCCCTGGAAGAGTTGGGCAAAAAAATCAAGGTATTT.

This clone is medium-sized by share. The CDR3: CALWEAFQELGKKIKVF. The CDR3 region has the DNA TGTGCCTTGTGGGAGGCGTTCCAAGAGTTGGGCAAAAAAATCAAGGTATTT. The chain uses TRGV9 and TRGJP. This CDR3 is built from 17 residues. Germline values: CDR1 GITISATS, CDR2 ISYDGTV (reference sequence). After removal of 2 bases from V and 4 bases from J, the junction contained 5 bases not matched to a gene.

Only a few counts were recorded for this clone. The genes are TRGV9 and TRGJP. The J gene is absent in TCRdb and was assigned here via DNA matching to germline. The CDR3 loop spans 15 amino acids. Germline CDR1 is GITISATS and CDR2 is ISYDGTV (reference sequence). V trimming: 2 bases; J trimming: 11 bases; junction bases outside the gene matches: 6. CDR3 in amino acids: CALWEASVGKKIKVF. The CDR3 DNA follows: TGTGCCTTGTGGGAGGCCTCGGTGGGCAAAAAAATCAAGGTATTT.

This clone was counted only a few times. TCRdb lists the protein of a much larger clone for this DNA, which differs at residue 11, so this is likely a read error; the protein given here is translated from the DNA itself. The CDR3 region is CALWEDSQELDKKIKVF. The CDR3 nucleotides are TGTGCCTTGTGGGAGGATAGCCAAGAGTTGGACAAAAAAATCAAGGTATTT. The V gene is TRGV9, the J gene TRGJP. The J gene was missing in TCRdb and was found by matching the end of the DNA to germline. The CDR3 contains 17 residues. CDR1 is GITISATS, CDR2 ISYDGTV, per germline (reference sequence).

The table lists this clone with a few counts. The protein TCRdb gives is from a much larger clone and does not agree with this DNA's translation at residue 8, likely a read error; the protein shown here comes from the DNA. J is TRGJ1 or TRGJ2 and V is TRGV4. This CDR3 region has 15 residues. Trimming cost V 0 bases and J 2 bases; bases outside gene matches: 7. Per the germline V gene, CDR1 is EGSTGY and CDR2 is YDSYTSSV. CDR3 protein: CATWDGPVDYYKKLF. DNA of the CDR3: TGTGCCACCTGGGATGGGCCAGTGGATTATTATAAGAAACTCTTT.

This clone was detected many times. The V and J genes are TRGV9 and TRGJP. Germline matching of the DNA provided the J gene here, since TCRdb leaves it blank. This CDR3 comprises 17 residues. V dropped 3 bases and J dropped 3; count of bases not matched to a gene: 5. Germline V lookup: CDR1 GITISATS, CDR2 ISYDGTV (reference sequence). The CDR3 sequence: CALWEYMQELGKKIKVF. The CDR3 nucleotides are TGTGCCTTGTGGGAGTACATGCAAGAGTTGGGCAAAAAAATCAAGGTATTT.

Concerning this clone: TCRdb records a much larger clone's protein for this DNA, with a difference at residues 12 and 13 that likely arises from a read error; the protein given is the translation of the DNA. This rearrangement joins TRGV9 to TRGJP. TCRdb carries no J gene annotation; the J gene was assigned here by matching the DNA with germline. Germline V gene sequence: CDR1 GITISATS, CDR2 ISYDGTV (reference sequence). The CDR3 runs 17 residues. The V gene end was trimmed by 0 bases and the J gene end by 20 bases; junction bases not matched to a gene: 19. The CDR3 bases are TGTGCCTTGTGGGAGGTGAGGCAAGAGTTGGGCAGAGAAATCAAGGTATTT. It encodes CALWEVRQELGREIKVF.

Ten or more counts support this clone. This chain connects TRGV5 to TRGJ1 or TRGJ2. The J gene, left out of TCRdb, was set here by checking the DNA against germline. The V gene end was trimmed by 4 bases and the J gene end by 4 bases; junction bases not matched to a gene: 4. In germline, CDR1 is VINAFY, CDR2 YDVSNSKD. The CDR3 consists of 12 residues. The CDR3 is CATWEGYYKKLF. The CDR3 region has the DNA TGTGCCACCTGGGAAGGCTATTATAAGAAACTCTTT.

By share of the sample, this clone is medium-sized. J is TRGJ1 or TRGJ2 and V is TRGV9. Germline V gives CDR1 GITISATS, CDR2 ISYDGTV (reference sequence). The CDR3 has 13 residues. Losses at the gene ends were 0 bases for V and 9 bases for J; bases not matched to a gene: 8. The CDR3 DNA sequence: TGTGCCTTGTGGGAGGTGCACCATAGTAAGAAACTCTTT. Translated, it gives CALWEVHHSKKLF.

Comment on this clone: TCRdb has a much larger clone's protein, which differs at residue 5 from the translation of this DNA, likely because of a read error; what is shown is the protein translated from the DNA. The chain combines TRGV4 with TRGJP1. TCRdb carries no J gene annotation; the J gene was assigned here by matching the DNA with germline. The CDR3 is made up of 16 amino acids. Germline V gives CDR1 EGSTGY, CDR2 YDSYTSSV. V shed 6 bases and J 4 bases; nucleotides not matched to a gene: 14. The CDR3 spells CATWKGVWGTGWFKIF. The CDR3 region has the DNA TGTGCCACCTGGAAGGGGGTATGGGGCACTGGTTGGTTCAAGATATTT.

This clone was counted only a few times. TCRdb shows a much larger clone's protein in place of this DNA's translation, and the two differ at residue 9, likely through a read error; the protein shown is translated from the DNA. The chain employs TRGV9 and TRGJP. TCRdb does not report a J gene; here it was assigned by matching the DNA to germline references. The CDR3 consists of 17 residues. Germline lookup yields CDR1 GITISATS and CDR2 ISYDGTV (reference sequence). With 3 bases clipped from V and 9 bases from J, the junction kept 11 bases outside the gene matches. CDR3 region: CALWEPDGGLGKKIKVF. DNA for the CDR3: TGTGCCTTGTGGGAGCCCGACGGGGGGTTGGGCAAAAAAATCAAGGTATTT.

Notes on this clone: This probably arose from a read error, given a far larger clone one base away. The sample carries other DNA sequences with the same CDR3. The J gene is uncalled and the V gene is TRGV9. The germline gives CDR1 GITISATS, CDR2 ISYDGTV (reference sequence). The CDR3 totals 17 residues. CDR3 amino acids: CALWEVVQELGKKIKVF. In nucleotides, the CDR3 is TGTGCCTTGTGGGAGGTCGTCCAAGAGTTGGGCAAAAAAATCAAAGTATTT.

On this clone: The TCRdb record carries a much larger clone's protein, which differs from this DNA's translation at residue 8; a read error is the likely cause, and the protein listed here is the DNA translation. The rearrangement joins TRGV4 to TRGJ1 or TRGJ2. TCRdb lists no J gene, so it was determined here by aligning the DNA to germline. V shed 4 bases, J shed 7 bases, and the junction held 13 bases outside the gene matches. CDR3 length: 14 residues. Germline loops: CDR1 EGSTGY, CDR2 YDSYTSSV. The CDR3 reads CATWDGLCGYKKLF. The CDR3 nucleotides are TGTGCCACCTGGGACGGGCTGTGTGGGTATAAGAAACTCTTT.

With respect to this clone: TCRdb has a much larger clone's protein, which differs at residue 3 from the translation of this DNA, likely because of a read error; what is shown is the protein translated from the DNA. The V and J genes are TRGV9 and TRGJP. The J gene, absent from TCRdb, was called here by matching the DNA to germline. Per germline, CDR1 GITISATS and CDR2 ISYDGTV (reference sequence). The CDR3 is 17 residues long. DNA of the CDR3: TGTGCCTCGTGGGAGGGTACTTACGAGTTGGGCAAAAAAATCAAGGTATTT. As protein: CASWEGTYELGKKIKVF.

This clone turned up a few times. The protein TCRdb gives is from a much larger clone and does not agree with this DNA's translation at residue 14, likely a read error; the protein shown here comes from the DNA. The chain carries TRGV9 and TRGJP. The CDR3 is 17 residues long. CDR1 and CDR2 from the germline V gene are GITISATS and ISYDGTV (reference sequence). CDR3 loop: CALWEVQQELGKKVKVF. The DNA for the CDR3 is TGTGCCTTGTGGGAGGTACAACAAGAGTTGGGCAAAAAAGTCAAGGTATTT.

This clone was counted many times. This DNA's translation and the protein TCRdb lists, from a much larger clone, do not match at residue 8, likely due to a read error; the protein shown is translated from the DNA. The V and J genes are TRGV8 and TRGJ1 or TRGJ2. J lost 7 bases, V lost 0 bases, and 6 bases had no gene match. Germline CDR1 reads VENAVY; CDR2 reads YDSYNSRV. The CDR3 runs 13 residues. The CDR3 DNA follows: TGTGCCACCTGGGATAGGCGGTGGTATAAGAAACTCTTT. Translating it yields CATWDRRWYKKLF.

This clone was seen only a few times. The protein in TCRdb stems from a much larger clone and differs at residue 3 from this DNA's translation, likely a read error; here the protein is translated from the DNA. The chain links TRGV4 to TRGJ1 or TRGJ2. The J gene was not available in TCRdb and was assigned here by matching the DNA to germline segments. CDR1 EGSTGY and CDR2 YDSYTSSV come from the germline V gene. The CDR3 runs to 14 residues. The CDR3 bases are TGTGCCGCCTGGGATGGGACCCATTATTATAAGAAACTCTTT. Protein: CAAWDGTHYYKKLF.

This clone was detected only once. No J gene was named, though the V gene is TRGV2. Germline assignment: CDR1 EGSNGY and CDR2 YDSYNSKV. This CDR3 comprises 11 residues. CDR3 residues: CATWLDYYKLF. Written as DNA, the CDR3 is TGTGCCACCTGGTTAGATTATTATAAACTCTTT.

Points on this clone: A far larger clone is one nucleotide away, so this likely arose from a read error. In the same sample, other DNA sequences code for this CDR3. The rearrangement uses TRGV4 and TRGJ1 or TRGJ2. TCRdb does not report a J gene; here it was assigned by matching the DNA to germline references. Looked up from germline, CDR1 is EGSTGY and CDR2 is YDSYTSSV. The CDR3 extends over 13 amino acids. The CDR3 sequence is CATWDSNYYKKLF. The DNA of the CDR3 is TGTGCCACCTGGGATTCGAATTACTATAAGAAACTCTTT.

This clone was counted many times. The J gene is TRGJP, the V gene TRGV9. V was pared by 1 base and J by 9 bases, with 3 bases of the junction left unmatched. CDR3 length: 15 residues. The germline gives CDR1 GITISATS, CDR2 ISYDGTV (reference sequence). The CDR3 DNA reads TGTGCCTTGTGGGAGGTAGGGTTGGGCAAAAAAATCAAGGTATTT. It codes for CALWEVGLGKKIKVF.

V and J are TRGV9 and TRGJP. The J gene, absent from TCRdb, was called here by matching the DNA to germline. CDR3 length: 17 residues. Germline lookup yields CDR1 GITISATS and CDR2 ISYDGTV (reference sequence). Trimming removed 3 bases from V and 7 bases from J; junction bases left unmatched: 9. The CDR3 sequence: CALWEPGFELGKKIKVF. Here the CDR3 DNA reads TGTGCCTTGTGGGAGCCAGGTTTCGAGTTGGGCAAAAAAATCAAGGTATTT.